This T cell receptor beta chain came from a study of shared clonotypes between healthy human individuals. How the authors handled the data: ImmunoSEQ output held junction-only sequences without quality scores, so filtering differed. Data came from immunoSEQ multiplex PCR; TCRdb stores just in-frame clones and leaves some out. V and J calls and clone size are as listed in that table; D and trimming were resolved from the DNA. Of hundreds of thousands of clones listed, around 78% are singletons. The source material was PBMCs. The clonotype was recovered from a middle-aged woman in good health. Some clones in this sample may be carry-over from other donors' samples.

CDR3 protein: CASSLDGRAVNEQFF. Written as DNA, the CDR3 is TGTGCCAGCAGCTTAGACGGGAGGGCAGTCAATGAGCAGTTCTTC. The chain carries TRBV7-2 and TRBJ2-1; 8 bases are a match to TRBD2. This CDR3 has 15 residues. The germline CDR1 and CDR2 sequences are SGHTA and FQGNSA. J lost 6 bases, V lost 1 base, and 5 bases had no gene match.